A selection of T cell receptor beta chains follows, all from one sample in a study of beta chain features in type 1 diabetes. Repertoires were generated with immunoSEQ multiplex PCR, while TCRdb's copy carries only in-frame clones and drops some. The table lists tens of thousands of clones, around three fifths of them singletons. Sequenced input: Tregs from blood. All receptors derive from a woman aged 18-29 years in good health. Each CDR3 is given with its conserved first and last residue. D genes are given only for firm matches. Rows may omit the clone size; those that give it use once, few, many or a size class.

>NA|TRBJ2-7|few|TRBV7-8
CASSLALRESLSEQYF
TGTGCCAGCAGCTTAGCCTTGCGGGAATCGTTGTCCGAGCAGTACTTC
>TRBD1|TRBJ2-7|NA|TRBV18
CASSNRGAYEQYF
TGTGCCAGCTCAAACAGGGGGGCCTACGAGCAGTACTTC
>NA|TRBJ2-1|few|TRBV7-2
CASSFSFVGSSYNEQFF
TGTGCCAGCAGCTTTAGCTTTGTTGGGAGCTCCTACAATGAGCAGTTCTTC
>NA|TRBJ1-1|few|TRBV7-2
CASSLGSARNTEAFF
TGTGCCAGCAGCTTAGGGTCAGCTAGGAACACTGAAGCTTTCTTT
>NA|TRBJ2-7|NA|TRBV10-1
CASSPWIRGEQYF
TGCGCCAGCAGTCCCTGGATCAGAGGCGAGCAGTACTTC
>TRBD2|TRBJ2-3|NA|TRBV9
CASSVAGGGADTQYF
TGTGCCAGCAGCGTAGCAGGCGGGGGGGCCGATACGCAGTATTTT
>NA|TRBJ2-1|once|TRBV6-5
CASSYSISYNEQFF
TGTGCCAGCAGTTATTCTATCTCCTACAATGAGCAGTTCTTC
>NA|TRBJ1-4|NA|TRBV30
CACTRGRFNEKLFF
TGCGCCTGTACCCGGGGGAGATTTAATGAAAAACTGTTTTTT
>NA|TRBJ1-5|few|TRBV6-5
CASSRGGQGNQPQHF
TGTGCCAGCAGCCGCGGGGGGCAAGGCAATCAGCCCCAGCATTTT
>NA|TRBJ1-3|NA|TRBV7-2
CASSLDGQSSGNTIYF
TGTGCCAGCAGCTTAGACGGACAGAGCTCTGGAAACACCATATATTTT
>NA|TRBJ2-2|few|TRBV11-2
CASSFGGTNTGELFF
TGTGCCAGCAGCTTTGGCGGAACGAACACCGGGGAGCTGTTTTTT
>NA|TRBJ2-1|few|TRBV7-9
CASSRSVRERDNEQFF
TGTGCCAGCAGCCGATCTGTCCGGGAGCGCGACAATGAGCAGTTCTTC
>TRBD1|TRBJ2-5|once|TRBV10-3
CAISETGEQYF
TGTGCCATCAGTGAAACAGGGGAGCAGTACTTC